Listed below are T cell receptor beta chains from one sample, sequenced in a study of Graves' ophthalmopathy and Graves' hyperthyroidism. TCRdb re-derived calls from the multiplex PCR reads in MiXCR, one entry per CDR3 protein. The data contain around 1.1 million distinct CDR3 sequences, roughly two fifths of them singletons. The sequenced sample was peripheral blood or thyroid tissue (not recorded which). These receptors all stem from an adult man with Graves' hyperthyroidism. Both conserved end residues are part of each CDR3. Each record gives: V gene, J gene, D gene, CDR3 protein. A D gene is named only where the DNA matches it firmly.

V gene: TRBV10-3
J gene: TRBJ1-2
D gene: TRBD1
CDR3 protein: CAISGQGEGYTF

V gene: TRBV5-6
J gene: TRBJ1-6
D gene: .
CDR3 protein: CASSWAGNNSPLHF

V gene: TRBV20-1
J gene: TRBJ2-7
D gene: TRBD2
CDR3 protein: CSARAGLASVLPYEQYF

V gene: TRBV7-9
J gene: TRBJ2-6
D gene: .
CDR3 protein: CASSAQVSGANVLTF

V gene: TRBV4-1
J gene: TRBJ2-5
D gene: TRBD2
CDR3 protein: CASSQVRGGASTQYF

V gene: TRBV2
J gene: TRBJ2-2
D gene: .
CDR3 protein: CARRQGGAGELFF

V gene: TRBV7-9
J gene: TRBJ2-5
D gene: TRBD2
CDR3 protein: CASNGLAQETQYF

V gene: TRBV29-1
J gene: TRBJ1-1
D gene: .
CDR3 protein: CSVAGYTEAFF

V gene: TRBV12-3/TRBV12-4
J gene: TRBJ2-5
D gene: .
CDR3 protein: CASSLPQGIGNQPQYF

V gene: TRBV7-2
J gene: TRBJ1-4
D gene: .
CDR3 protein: CASSRSGASGGEKLFF

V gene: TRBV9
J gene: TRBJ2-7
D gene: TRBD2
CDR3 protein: CASSVYSGGELEQYF

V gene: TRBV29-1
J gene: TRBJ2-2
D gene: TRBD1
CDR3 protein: CSVFNRFGTGNTGELFF

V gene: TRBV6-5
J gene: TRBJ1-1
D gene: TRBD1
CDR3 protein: CVSRDRGNEAFF

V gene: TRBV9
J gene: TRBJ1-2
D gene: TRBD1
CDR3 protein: CASTLRGTNYGYTF

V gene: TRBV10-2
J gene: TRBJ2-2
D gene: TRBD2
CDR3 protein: CASSEFTSGSPGELFF

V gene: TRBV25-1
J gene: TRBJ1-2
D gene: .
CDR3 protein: CASSEGPGKGYTF

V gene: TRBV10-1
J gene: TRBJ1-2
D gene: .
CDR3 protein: CASSETGRYGYTF

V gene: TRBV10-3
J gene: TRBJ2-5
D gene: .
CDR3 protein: CAISDEMSETQYF

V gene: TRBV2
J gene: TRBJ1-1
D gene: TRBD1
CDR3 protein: CAIRPEGQSNTEAFF

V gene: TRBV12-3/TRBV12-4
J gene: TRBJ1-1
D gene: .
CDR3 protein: CASKAGTSYEAFF

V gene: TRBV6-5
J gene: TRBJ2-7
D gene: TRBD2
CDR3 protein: CASSYSKLAGSYEQYF

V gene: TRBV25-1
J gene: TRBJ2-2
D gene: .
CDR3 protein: CASSARDSPSGANVLTFGAGELFF

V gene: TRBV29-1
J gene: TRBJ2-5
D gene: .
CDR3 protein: CSVVLVIETQYF

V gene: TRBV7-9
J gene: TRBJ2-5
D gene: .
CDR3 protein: CASSLQAQETQYF

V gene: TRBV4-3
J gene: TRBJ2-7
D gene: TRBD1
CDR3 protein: CASSLTGKGYEQYF

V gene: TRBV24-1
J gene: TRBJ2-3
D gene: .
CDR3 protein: CATSDSDTQYF

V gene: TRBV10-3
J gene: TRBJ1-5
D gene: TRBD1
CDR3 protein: CASSKRQGIGNQPQHF

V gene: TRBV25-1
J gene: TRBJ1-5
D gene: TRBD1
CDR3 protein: CASNTGVQPQHF

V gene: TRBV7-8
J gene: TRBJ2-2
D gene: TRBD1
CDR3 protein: CASSNRQGAGELFF

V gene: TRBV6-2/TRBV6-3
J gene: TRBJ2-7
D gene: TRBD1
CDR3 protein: CAGSGTGSSKQYF

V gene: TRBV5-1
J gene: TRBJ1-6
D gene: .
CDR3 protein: CASSLDGEPPLHF